This record concerns one T cell receptor (beta chain) sequence. The antigen remains unidentified. TCRdb re-called the reads through MiXCR, storing one row per CDR3 protein. The data contain some 590,000 distinct CDR3 sequences, roughly 43% of them singletons. These data belong to a study of T cell repertoires in cytomegalovirus infection. Losses at the gene ends were 4 bases for V and 4 bases for J; bases not matched to a gene: 13. Germline assignment: CDR1 DFQATT and CDR2 SNEGSKA (reference sequence). This CDR3 region has 17 residues. The input for sequencing was cultured PBMCs, taken from culture after CMV antigen stimulation. The genes are TRBV20-1 and TRBJ2-4; 10 bases fit TRBD2. The source of this sequence is a human donor in good health (CMV status not recorded). Some clones in this sample may be carry-over from other donors' samples. The DNA for the CDR3 is TGCAGTGCTAACGCCCTGGGACTAGCGCCGCGAAAAAACATTCAGTACTTC. This codes for CSANALGLAPRKNIQYF.